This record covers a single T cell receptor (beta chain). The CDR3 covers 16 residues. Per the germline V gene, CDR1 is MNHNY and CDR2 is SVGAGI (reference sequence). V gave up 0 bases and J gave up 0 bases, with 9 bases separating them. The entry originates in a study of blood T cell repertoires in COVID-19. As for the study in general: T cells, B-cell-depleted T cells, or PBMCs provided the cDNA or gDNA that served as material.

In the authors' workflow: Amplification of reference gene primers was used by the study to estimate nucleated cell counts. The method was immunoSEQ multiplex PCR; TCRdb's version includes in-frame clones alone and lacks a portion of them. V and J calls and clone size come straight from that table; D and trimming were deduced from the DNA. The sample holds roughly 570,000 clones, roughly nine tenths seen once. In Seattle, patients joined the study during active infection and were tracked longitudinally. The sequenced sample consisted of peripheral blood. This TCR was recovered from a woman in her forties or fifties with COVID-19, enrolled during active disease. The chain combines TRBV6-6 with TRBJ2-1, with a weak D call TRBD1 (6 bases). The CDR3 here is CASSYSGGSSYNEQFF. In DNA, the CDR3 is TGTGCCAGCAGTTACTCAGGGGGAAGCTCCTACAATGAGCAGTTCTTC.